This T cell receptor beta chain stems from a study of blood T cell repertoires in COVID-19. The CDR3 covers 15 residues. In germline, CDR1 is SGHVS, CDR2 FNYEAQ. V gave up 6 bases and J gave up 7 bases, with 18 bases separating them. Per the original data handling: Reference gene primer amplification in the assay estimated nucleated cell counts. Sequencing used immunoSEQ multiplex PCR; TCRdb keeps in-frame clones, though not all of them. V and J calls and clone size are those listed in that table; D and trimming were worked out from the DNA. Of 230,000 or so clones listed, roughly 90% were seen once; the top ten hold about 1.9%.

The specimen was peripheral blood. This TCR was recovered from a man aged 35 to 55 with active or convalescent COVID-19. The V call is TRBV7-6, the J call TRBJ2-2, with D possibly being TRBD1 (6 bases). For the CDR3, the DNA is TGTGCCAGCAGGCCCGGGACATTGACCGGCGGGGAGCTGTTTTTT. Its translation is CASRPGTLTGGELFF.